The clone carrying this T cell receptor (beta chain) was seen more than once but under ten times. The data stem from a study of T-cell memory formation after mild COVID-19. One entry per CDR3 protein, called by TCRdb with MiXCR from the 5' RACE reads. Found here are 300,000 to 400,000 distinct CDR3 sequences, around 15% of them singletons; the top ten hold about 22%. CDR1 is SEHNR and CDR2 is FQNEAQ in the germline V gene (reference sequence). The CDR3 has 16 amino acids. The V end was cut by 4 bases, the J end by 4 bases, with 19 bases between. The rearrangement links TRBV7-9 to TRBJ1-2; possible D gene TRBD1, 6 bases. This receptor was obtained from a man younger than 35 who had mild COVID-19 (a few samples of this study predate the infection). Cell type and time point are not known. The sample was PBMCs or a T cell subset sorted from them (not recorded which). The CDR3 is CASSSLPGAQGYGYTF. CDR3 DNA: TGTGCCAGCAGCTCCCTCCCGGGGGCGCAGGGCTATGGCTACACCTTC. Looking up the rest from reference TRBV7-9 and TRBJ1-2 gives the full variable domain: DTGVSQNPRHKITKRGQNVTFRCDPISEHNRLYWYRQTLGQGPEFLTYFQNEAQLEKSRLLSDRFSAERPKGSFSTLEIQRTEQGDSAMYLCASSSLPGAQGYGYTFGSGTRLTVV.